Described below is a single TCR beta chain sequence and its context. The junction differs from germline at one of its ends, possibly a read error. The data belong to a study of regulatory T cells in long-lasting Graves disease. The time point is: newly diagnosed GD, antithyroid drugs for less than 3 months. RNA extracted from PBMCs served as the sequencing template. The authors built TCR beta libraries using iRepertoire HTBI primers and Arm-PCR of CDR3 regions. One entry per CDR3 protein results from TCRdb running MiXCR on the multiplex PCR reads. The repertoire consists of some 600,000 distinct CDR3 sequences, with 15% to 20% occurring once and the leading ten covering 12%. CDR3 length equals 16 residues. Germline V gene lookup returns CDR1 MDHEN and CDR2 SYDVKM. This sample was also put to use in a study of T cells in Graves' hyperthyroidism and ophthalmopathy. According to that study: Patients between 18 and 65 years old had hyperthyroidism, newly diagnosed and lasting under 2 months.

The chain has TRBV28 and TRBJ1-4; TRBD1 aligns across 9 bases. The sample consisted of peripheral blood mononuclear cells (PBMCs), taken at new diagnosis, from a patient treated with antithyroid drugs. The clonotype comes from a young man with Graves disease. The CDR3 region has the DNA TGTGCCAGCAGTGATCCCCCGGGACAGGGTCGAGAAAAACTGTCTTTT. Translation: CASSDPPGQGREKLSF. Filled out from reference TRBV28 and TRBJ1-4, the complete variable domain reads DVKVTQSSRYLVKRTGEKVFLECVQDMDHENMFWYRQDPGLGLRLIYFSYDVKMKEKGDIPEGYSVSREKKERFSLILESASTNQTSMYLCASSDPPGQGREKLSFGSGTQLSVL.